A single sample is the source of the 26 T cell receptor beta chains below, sequenced in a study of regulatory T cells in long-lasting Graves disease. Arm-PCR of CDR3 regions with iRepertoire HTBI primers generated TCR beta libraries. TCRdb fed the multiplex PCR reads into MiXCR, producing one record per CDR3 protein. Of about 470,000 distinct CDR3 sequences listed, roughly 21% are singletons. Time point: persistent/refractory GD, antithyroid drugs over 5 years with positive TRAb. Researchers made the TCR library from RNA that was extracted from PBMCs. Specimen: peripheral blood mononuclear cells (PBMCs), collected when the disease was refractory, from a patient treated with antithyroid drugs. Receptors were obtained from a female donor with Graves disease.

A few counts support this clonotype. The rearrangement uses TRBV28 and TRBJ2-1; 8 nucleotides line up with TRBD2. CDR1 and CDR2 (germline): MDHEN, SYDVKM. V lost 4 bases, J lost 4 bases, and 12 bases stayed unmatched. This CDR3 comprises 17 residues. CDR3 coding DNA: TGTGCCAGCAGTTCAACCCAAAAGCGGGAGCAGTACAATGAGCAGTTCTTC. Protein sequence: CASSSTQKREQYNEQFF.

The chain carries TRBV20-1 and TRBJ2-5; 10 bases agree with TRBD2. Germline V gene data show CDR1 as DFQATT and CDR2 as SNEGSKA (reference sequence). The CDR3 runs to 12 residues. The CDR3 coding sequence is TGCAGAGCCGGGACTAGCGAAGAGACCCAGTACTTC. Translating gives CRAGTSEETQYF.

In its sample, this clonotype was seen many times. The chain recombines TRBV20-1 with TRBJ2-7; TRBD1 aligns across 7 bases. This CDR3 region has 13 residues. After removal of 6 bases from V and 6 bases from J, the junction contained 11 bases not matched to a gene. Looked up from germline, CDR1 is DFQATT and CDR2 is SNEGSKA (reference sequence). The CDR3 nucleotides read TGCAGTGCGCAGTCGACAGGGTTCAGCGAGCAGTACTTC. Encoded protein: CSAQSTGFSEQYF.

The chain carries TRBV24-1 and TRBJ2-2; TRBD2 might be the D (5 bases). Germline loops: CDR1 KGHDR, CDR2 SFDVKD. This CDR3 has 17 amino acids. V lost 1 base, J lost 2 bases, and 13 bases lay in between. The CDR3 sequence is CATSDLGEGANTGELFF. CDR3 coding DNA: TGTGCCACCAGTGATTTAGGTGAGGGAGCAAACACCGGGGAGCTGTTTTTT.

This clonotype was counted at least ten times. The V and J genes are TRBV11-1 and TRBJ2-2; tentatively, D is TRBD2 (7 bases). The CDR3 is 15 amino acids. V was trimmed by 9 bases and J by 0 bases, leaving 14 bases between them. Germline V gene lookup returns CDR1 SGHAT and CDR2 FQDESV (reference sequence). The CDR3 bases are TGTGCCAGGGGGGGGGCTAGCCCGAACACCGGGGAGCTGTTTTTT. As protein: CARGGASPNTGELFF.

This clonotype showed up just a few times. The rearrangement links TRBV27 to TRBJ1-1; no definite D call. V was shortened by 4 bases and J by 9 bases, with 15 bases between the two germline ends. CDR3 length: 13 amino acids. Germline V lookup: CDR1 MNHEY, CDR2 SMNVEV (reference sequence). CDR3: CASSSEGLVKAFF. CDR3 nucleotides: TGTGCCAGCAGTTCCGAGGGCCTTGTCAAAGCTTTCTTT.

The chain couples TRBV5-1 to TRBJ2-1; D could derive from TRBD1 or TRBD2 (7 bases each). The CDR3 runs to 15 residues. V was cut by 4 bases and J by 10 bases, with 21 bases left in between. CDR1 and CDR2 from the germline V gene are SGHRS and YFSETQ. The CDR3 bases are TGCGCCAGCAGCCCAGGGGGGGTCATCCAATTAGAGCAGTTCTTC. As protein: CASSPGGVIQLEQFF.

The table lists this clonotype with a few counts. This chain joins TRBV3-1 and TRBJ1-6, with TRBD1 matching 7 bases. The trim removed 1 base at V and 2 bases at J, leaving 5 bases unmatched. This CDR3 spans 17 amino acids. Germline V gene data show CDR1 as LGHDT and CDR2 as YNNKEL (reference sequence). The CDR3 DNA reads TGTGCCAGCAGCCAAGGGGACAGACATCCCTATAATTCACCCCTCCACTTT. Its translation: CASSQGDRHPYNSPLHF.

The rearrangement joins TRBV12-3 or TRBV12-4 to TRBJ2-1; a weak D match, TRBD1 (5 bases). The CDR3 is made up of 15 amino acids. V was cut by 3 bases and J by 4 bases, with 13 bases left in between. The CDR3 region is CASSFLAGNYNEQFF. Here the CDR3 DNA reads TGTGCCAGCAGTTTCTTGGCAGGGAATTACAATGAGCAGTTCTTC.

This clonotype was recorded at least ten times. The J gene is TRBJ2-7, the V gene TRBV6-1, with D tentatively TRBD2 (5 bases). The germline gives CDR1 MNHNS, CDR2 SASEGT. The CDR3 loop spans 13 amino acids. Between the trimmed V and J ends, which lost 4 bases and 4 bases, there was a span of 11 bases. CDR3 loop: CASSAGNGYEQYF. The CDR3 region has the DNA TGTGCCAGCAGTGCCGGGAATGGGTACGAGCAGTACTTC.

This clonotype was seen only once. V and J are TRBV28 and TRBJ2-3, with a weak D call TRBD1 (5 bases). The CDR3 consists of 17 residues. V lost 3 bases to trimming and J lost 0 bases, with 16 bases between them. CDR1 is MDHEN and CDR2 is SYDVKM in the germline V gene. The CDR3, as DNA: TGTGCCAGCAGTTTCGACAGAACCGAAGGGAGCACAGATACGCAGTATTTT. Translating gives CASSFDRTEGSTDTQYF.

This clonotype was seen at least ten times. This chain links TRBV12-3 or TRBV12-4 with TRBJ2-2, with a weak D call TRBD1 (6 bases). V lost 4 bases to trimming and J lost 4 bases, with 13 bases between them. This CDR3 contains 15 residues. This chain's CDR3 is CASSSTGYSTGELFF. For the CDR3, the DNA is TGTGCCAGCAGTTCAACAGGGTACAGCACCGGGGAGCTGTTTTTT.

This clonotype occurred a few times. The chain couples TRBV7-9 to TRBJ1-2; the match to TRBD1 covers 7 bases. This CDR3 spans 14 amino acids. Germline V CDR1 and CDR2: SEHNR, FQNEAQ (reference sequence). The J segment lost 3 bases and the V segment lost 2 bases, leaving 3 bases of the junction unmatched. The CDR3 region is CASSLMTGYYGYTF. The DNA for the CDR3 is TGTGCCAGCAGCTTAATGACAGGGTACTATGGCTACACCTTC.

This clonotype was recorded a few times. V and J are TRBV20-1 and TRBJ2-7; D not resolved. Germline values: CDR1 DFQATT, CDR2 SNEGSKA (reference sequence). The CDR3 has 15 residues. V was trimmed by 2 bases and J by 0 bases, leaving 14 bases between them. The CDR3 sequence: CSARSWVPSSYEQYF. The CDR3 nucleotides read TGCAGTGCTAGATCCTGGGTACCCAGCTCCTACGAGCAGTACTTC.

This clonotype was picked up many times. The rearrangement links TRBV24-1 to TRBJ2-7, with no clear D. The V and J ends lost 2 bases and 3 bases respectively, with 10 bases between them. The length of the CDR3 is 14 residues. Germline loops: CDR1 KGHDR, CDR2 SFDVKD. The CDR3 nucleotides read TGTGCCACCAGTGATTCGGGCACAGACTACGAGCAGTACTTC. Translated: CATSDSGTDYEQYF.

This clonotype was recorded at least ten times. The chain joins TRBV6-1 to TRBJ2-7, with a tentative D call TRBD2 (5 bases). Trimming shortened V by 7 bases and J by 3 bases, and 19 bases separated the two germline ends. This CDR3 contains 15 residues. Germline loops: CDR1 MNHNS, CDR2 SASEGT. CDR3: CASILGGGSRYEQYF. CDR3 bases: TGTGCCAGCATCCTTGGAGGTGGTTCTCGCTACGAGCAGTACTTC.

This clonotype was found many times. This chain links TRBV12-3 or TRBV12-4 with TRBJ2-7; no definite D call. Trimming cost V 6 bases and J 4 bases, with 13 bases left between them. This CDR3 spans 13 amino acids. This CDR3 reads CASRSAVTYEQYF. As DNA, the CDR3 is TGTGCCAGCAGATCCGCGGTAACATACGAGCAGTACTTC.

This clonotype was counted only a few times. The rearrangement uses TRBV30 and TRBJ1-6; 11 bases line up with TRBD1. The J segment lost 6 bases and the V segment lost 3 bases, leaving 7 bases of the junction unmatched. CDR3 length: 16 amino acids. The germline CDR1 and CDR2 sequences are GTSNPN and SVGIG (reference sequence). The CDR3 reads CAWRNRTGGCNSPLHF. For the CDR3, the DNA is TGTGCCTGGAGGAATAGGACAGGGGGCTGTAATTCACCCCTCCACTTT. The full variable domain, completed using reference TRBV30 and TRBJ1-6, is SQTIHQWPATLVQPVGSPLSLECTVEGTSNPNLYWYRQAAGRGLQLLFYSVGIGQISSEVPQNLSASRPQDRQFILSSKKLLLSDSGFYLCAWRNRTGGCNSPLHFGNGTRLTVT.

A few counts support this clonotype. The chain carries TRBV18 and TRBJ2-2; 9 nucleotides align to TRBD2. J was trimmed by 1 base and V by 3 bases; bases with no gene match: 3. This CDR3 region has 16 residues. CDR1 and CDR2 from the germline V gene are KGHSH and LQKENI. CDR3 coding DNA: TGTGCCAGCTCACCTCTAGCGGGGATGAACACCGGGGAGCTGTTTTTT. Encoded protein: CASSPLAGMNTGELFF.

V and J are TRBV20-1 and TRBJ2-7; 10 bases agree with TRBD1. With V trimmed by 0 bases and J by 5 bases, 10 bases remained unmatched. From germline, CDR1 is DFQATT and CDR2 SNEGSKA (reference sequence). The CDR3 has 16 residues. CDR3 in amino acids: CSARDQDRGIVDEQYF. In DNA form, the CDR3 reads TGCAGTGCTAGAGATCAGGACAGGGGGATAGTCGACGAGCAGTACTTC.

This clonotype came up many times. The chain joins TRBV6-1 to TRBJ1-6, with 10 bases that match TRBD1. Germline loops: CDR1 MNHNS, CDR2 SASEGT. V gave up 6 bases and J gave up 8 bases; unmatched junction bases: 4. This CDR3 comprises 14 residues. This CDR3 reads CASRTGGWDSPLHF. CDR3 nucleotide sequence: TGTGCCAGCAGGACAGGGGGCTGGGATTCACCCCTCCACTTT.

This sequence joins TRBV28 and TRBJ2-2, with D hard to call. Germline CDR1 and CDR2: MDHEN and SYDVKM. The CDR3 covers 12 residues. V lost 7 bases, J lost 6 bases, and 9 bases lay in between. The CDR3 spells CASTHGPGELFF. The CDR3, as DNA: TGTGCCAGCACCCACGGGCCCGGGGAGCTGTTTTTT.

The chain employs TRBV6-2 or TRBV6-3 and TRBJ1-1, with D possibly TRBD1 on 5 matching bases. Per the germline V gene, CDR1 is MNHEY and CDR2 is SVGEGT. This CDR3 spans 13 amino acids. Trimming removed 8 bases at V and 3 bases at J, with 13 bases between. The CDR3 DNA reads as TGTGCCAGCCGATTCAAAGGGGACACTGAAGCTTTCTTT. This gives the protein CASRFKGDTEAFF.

The chain uses TRBV7-2 and TRBJ1-1; D unresolved. The CDR3 runs to 12 residues. The germline V and J ends were trimmed by 1 base and 11 bases, with 11 bases remaining between them. Looked up from germline, CDR1 is SGHTA and CDR2 is FQGNSA. The CDR3 sequence is CASSLGGGWAFF. The CDR3 DNA is TGTGCCAGCAGCTTAGGGGGAGGTTGGGCTTTCTTT.

The J gene is TRBJ1-3, the V gene TRBV28; TRBD1 matches at 7 bases. Germline lookup yields CDR1 MDHEN and CDR2 SYDVKM. The V and J ends lost 5 bases and 7 bases, in that order; junction bases with no gene match: 11. The CDR3 sequence is 15 residues long. CDR3 loop: CASSATDRAANTIYF. CDR3 DNA: TGTGCCAGCAGTGCCACCGACAGGGCGGCGAACACCATATATTTT.

This clonotype came up a few times. DNA for the CDR3: TGTGCCAGCTCTCGGGGGGGTGAAAATTCACCCCTCCACTTT. This codes for CASSRGGENSPLHF. The chain employs TRBV28 and TRBJ1-6; possibly TRBD1 for D (5 bases). Looked up from germline, CDR1 is MDHEN and CDR2 is SYDVKM. The germline V and J ends were trimmed by 8 bases and 7 bases, with 15 bases remaining between them. The CDR3 length is 14 residues.